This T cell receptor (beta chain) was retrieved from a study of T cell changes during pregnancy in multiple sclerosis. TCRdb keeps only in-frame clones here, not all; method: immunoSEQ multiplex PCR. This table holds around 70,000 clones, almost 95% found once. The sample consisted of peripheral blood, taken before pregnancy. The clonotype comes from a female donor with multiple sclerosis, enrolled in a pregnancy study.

In DNA, the CDR3 is TGTGCCAGCAGCTTTCCCCCGGGACAGCCGAACACCGGGGAGCTGTTTTTT. Amino acid sequence: CASSFPPGQPNTGELFF. The rearrangement uses TRBV11-2 and TRBJ2-2; 7 positions match TRBD1. Germline V gene lookup returns CDR1 SGHAT and CDR2 FQNNGV. V dropped 3 bases and J dropped 0; count of bases not matched to a gene: 7. The CDR3 covers 17 residues.